The T cell receptor beta chain under discussion was sequenced for a study of vaccination and CD4 T cells after COVID-19. Of note for this clonotype: Antigen specificity is unknown.

With the Oncomine TCR Beta short-read assay, DNA from cultured CD4+ T cells was sequenced. The genomic DNA was obtained from cultured CD4+ T cells by extraction with the QIAamp micro DNA kit. TCRdb re-analysed the PCR reads in MiXCR, keeping a single row per CDR3 protein. The sample lists approximately 9,000 distinct CDR3 sequences; around 37% were seen once. Germline V gene lookup returns CDR1 MNHNS and CDR2 SASEGT. The CDR3 extends over 15 amino acids. The ends were cut back, 4 bases at V and 8 bases at J, with 20 bases in the middle. Findings and caveats of the study: Among reactive clones from convalescent patients, a median around 84% appeared only post-vaccination.

Indicated treatment: approximately 9-day PBMC culture with coronavirus spike peptide pools or control peptides (ViraFEST assay). These CD4+ T cells came from an unexposed donor, sampled before the COVID-19 pandemic (2011-2018). The TCR was taken from a human donor in good health. This chain links TRBV6-1 with TRBJ1-1; no clear D. Sequenced material: CD4+ T cells from blood, cultured in vitro. The CDR3 protein is CASSGTVIGGIEAFF. For the CDR3, the DNA is TGTGCCAGCAGTGGGACGGTCATAGGAGGAATAGAAGCTTTCTTT.